This T cell receptor beta chain came from a study of CD8 T cells in Susac syndrome. RNA was extracted with the RNeasy kit, and a quantity of roughly 0.5 to 1 ug was reverse transcribed using random hexamers. With immunoSEQ multiplex PCR, TCR beta CDR3 was amplified across 54 Vbeta and 13 Jbeta. TCRdb ran MiXCR on the immunoSEQ multiplex PCR reads and lists one entry per CDR3 protein. The sample records fewer than 80,000 distinct CDR3 sequences, just under 95% being singletons. Germline V gives CDR1 MNHEY, CDR2 SMNVEV (reference sequence). The V and J ends lost 5 bases and 4 bases, in that order; junction bases with no gene match: 13. The CDR3 runs 17 residues.

The source material was CD8+ T cells from PBMCs. This rearrangement joins TRBV27 to TRBJ2-5, with TRBD1 matching 10 bases. This clonotype was obtained from a human donor in good health. CDR3 sequence reads: CASSESLTGGWGETQYF. The CDR3 DNA reads TGTGCCAGCAGTGAATCCCTGACAGGGGGCTGGGGAGAGACCCAGTACTTC.